One T cell receptor beta chain is described in this entry. The antigen remains undetermined. These data belong to a study of monozygotic twins with inflammatory bowel disease. Points from the study as a whole: Reduced clonotype sharing with other individuals was observed in IBD patients relative to healthy twins, especially with disease activity. Distinguishing T cell subtypes was not possible.

TCRdb reprocessed the 5' RACE reads and reports one entry per CDR3 protein, with no DNA. This sample's clone table lists 350,000 to 500,000 distinct CDR3 sequences. The CDR3 is made up of 15 amino acids. CDR1 and CDR2 (germline): DFQATT, SNEGSKA (reference sequence). The source is a human donor with ulcerative colitis or Crohn's disease, or a healthy co-twin of an affected twin (not recorded which). Sequencing used blood. The chain employs TRBV20-1 and TRBJ2-1; there is no DNA to check the TCRdb D call of TRBD2. The CDR3 is CSARDQGLAGNEQFF.